The 29 T cell receptor beta chains given below trace back to one sample, sequenced in a study of T cell responses to AZD1222 COVID-19 vaccine. The data were produced by immunoSEQ multiplex PCR, yet TCRdb's version contains in-frame clones alone and is incomplete. The data hold 120,000 to 150,000 clones, with around nine tenths observed a single time. The specimen was peripheral blood, collected on day 0 of MenACWY control vaccination. These receptors were taken from an adult in good health.

The genes are TRBV12-3 or TRBV12-4 and TRBJ2-2; TRBD2 might be the D (6 bases). V was pared by 6 bases and J by 7 bases, with 9 bases between. The CDR3 is made up of 12 amino acids. The chain's CDR3 is CASRPSDGELFF. CDR3 sequence (DNA): TGTGCCAGCAGACCTAGCGACGGGGAGCTGTTTTTT.

This chain connects TRBV3-1 (or the pseudogene TRBV3-2) to TRBJ2-7; 8 bases are shared with TRBD1. CDR1 is LGHDT and CDR2 is YNNKEL in the germline V gene (reference sequence). Trimming took 3 bases from V and 2 from J; bases not matched to a gene: 3. The CDR3 is made up of 14 amino acids. The CDR3 loop reads CASSQGTGAYEQYF. DNA of the CDR3: TGTGCCAGCAGCCAGGGGACAGGAGCCTACGAGCAGTACTTC.

This CDR3 is CASSSGSNQPQHF. CDR3 bases: TGTGCCAGCAGTTCAGGAAGCAATCAGCCCCAGCATTTT. The chain employs TRBV27 and TRBJ1-5, with D unresolved. This CDR3 contains 13 residues. Per the germline V gene, CDR1 is MNHEY and CDR2 is SMNVEV (reference sequence). V shed 4 bases and J shed 1 base, with 5 bases lying between them.

This clone showed up just once. The genes are TRBV27 and TRBJ1-2; 7 positions match TRBD1. Germline V gene sequence: CDR1 MNHEY, CDR2 SMNVEV (reference sequence). This CDR3 is 14 amino acids long. The V segment lost 3 bases and the J segment 0 bases; nucleotides outside the gene matches: 1. The CDR3 protein is CASSFGQANYGYTF. The CDR3 DNA sequence: TGTGCCAGCAGTTTTGGACAGGCTAACTATGGCTACACCTTC.

CDR3 sequence: CASSQDERTGNTIYF. The CDR3 DNA reads as TGCGCCAGCAGCCAAGACGAGAGAACTGGAAACACCATATATTTT. The chain uses TRBV4-1 and TRBJ1-3; D is unresolved. Trimming cost V 0 bases and J 2 bases, with 8 bases left between them. The CDR3 has 15 amino acids. Germline-derived CDR1 and CDR2 are MGHRA and YSYEKL.

This clone was observed once. CDR3 DNA sequence: TGTGCCAGCTTACTCTCGGGACAGGGGAGGAGGGGAGGCTTCGGCGAGCAGTACTTC. Protein sequence: CASLLSGQGRRGGFGEQYF. The chain couples TRBV2 to TRBJ2-7, with TRBD1 matching 10 bases. Germline lookup yields CDR1 SNHLY and CDR2 FYNNEI. The CDR3 has 19 residues. With V trimmed by 8 bases and J by 6 bases, 25 bases remained unmatched. The whole variable domain, remainder taken from reference TRBV2 and TRBJ2-7, is EPEVTQTPSHQVTQMGQEVILRCVPISNHLYFYWYRQILGQKVEFLVSFYNNEISEKSEIFDDQFSVERPDGSNFTLKIRSTKLEDSAMYFCASLLSGQGRRGGFGEQYFGPGTRLTVT.

The chain uses TRBV7-2 and TRBJ1-2; D unclear. The CDR3 has 13 amino acids. Trimming cost V 5 bases and J 3 bases, with 10 bases left between them. Germline V gene sequence: CDR1 SGHTA, CDR2 FQGNSA. This chain's CDR3 is CASSRSVDYGYTF. For the CDR3, the DNA is TGTGCCAGCAGCCGTTCGGTCGACTATGGCTACACCTTC.

This clone appeared a single time. This rearrangement joins TRBV6-1 to TRBJ1-1; no clear D gene. The CDR3 loop spans 13 amino acids. The germline V and J ends were trimmed by 3 bases and 3 bases, with 8 bases remaining between them. Germline CDR1 is MNHNS and CDR2 is SASEGT. DNA for the CDR3: TGTGCCAGCAGTGAGTACAGAGACACTGAAGCTTTCTTT. This codes for CASSEYRDTEAFF.

The chain recombines TRBV10-3 with TRBJ2-7; 8 nucleotides line up with TRBD1. The CDR3 has 15 residues. V shed 3 bases, J shed 2 bases, and the junction held 6 bases outside the gene matches. In germline, CDR1 is ENHRY, CDR2 SYGVKD. CDR3 in amino acids: CAISDKAGGPYEQYF. Here the CDR3 DNA reads TGTGCCATCAGTGATAAGGCAGGGGGCCCCTACGAGCAGTACTTC.

In its sample, this clone was seen a few times. The chain uses TRBV12-3 or TRBV12-4 and TRBJ1-5; D is perhaps TRBD1 (5 bases). The CDR3 is made up of 12 amino acids. The germline V and J ends were trimmed by 6 bases and 9 bases, with 12 bases remaining between them. The CDR3 bases are TGTGCCAGCAGCTATGGGACGGGGCCCCAGCATTTT. Translation gives CASSYGTGPQHF.

The chain combines TRBV9 with TRBJ1-1; TRBD1 aligns across 7 bases. V lost 4 bases, J lost 5 bases, and 8 bases stayed unmatched. The CDR3 runs 14 residues. The germline CDR1 and CDR2 sequences are SGDLS and YYNGEE. Here the CDR3 reads CASSPRGGRTEAFF. As DNA, the CDR3 is TGTGCCAGCAGCCCCAGGGGGGGGCGAACTGAAGCTTTCTTT.

CDR3 DNA: TGTGCCAGCAGTGACCTATTGTTGGGCAGGACTAGCAATCAGCCCCAGCATTTT. As protein: CASSDLLLGRTSNQPQHF. This chain uses TRBV6-1 with TRBJ1-5; D remains unclear. The CDR3 loop spans 18 amino acids. The germline V gene has CDR1 MNHNS and CDR2 SASEGT. V lost 3 bases and J 0 bases, leaving 18 bases between the germline ends.

The V call is TRBV3-1 (or the pseudogene TRBV3-2), the J call TRBJ1-2; D is undetermined. Germline lookup yields CDR1 LGHDT and CDR2 YNNKEL (reference sequence). Trimming took off 3 bases at V and 8 bases at J, with 13 bases between the two ends. The CDR3 has 13 residues. CDR3 coding DNA: TGTGCCAGCAGCCAGACAACTACCGGGGGCTACACCTTC. Amino acid sequence: CASSQTTTGGYTF.

The rearrangement uses TRBV5-5 and TRBJ2-1, with 12 nucleotides matching TRBD1. The V and J ends lost 0 bases and 12 bases, in that order; junction bases with no gene match: 7. The V gene's germline CDR1 is SGHKS and CDR2 YYEKEE (reference sequence). This CDR3 has 15 amino acids. CDR3 in amino acids: CASSLAPGQGARQFF. The CDR3 nucleotides read TGTGCCAGCAGCTTGGCCCCGGGACAGGGGGCGAGGCAGTTCTTC. The variable domain in full, completed from reference TRBV5-5 and TRBJ2-1, reads DAGVTQSPTHLIKTRGQQVTLRCSPISGHKSVSWYQQVLGQGPQFIFQYYEKEERGRGNFPDRFSARQFPNYSSELNVNALLLGDSALYLCASSLAPGQGARQFFGPGTRLTVL.

The chain employs TRBV5-6 and TRBJ1-1; TRBD1 matches 12 bases. V gave up 2 bases and J gave up 1 base; unmatched junction bases: 6. The CDR3 sequence is 17 residues long. The germline V gene encodes CDR1 SGHDT and CDR2 YYEEEE. CDR3 coding DNA: TGTGCCAGCAGCTTTGCCCGGGACAGGGGGCGGAACACTGAAGCTTTCTTT. This sequence encodes CASSFARDRGRNTEAFF. The variable domain in full, completed from reference TRBV5-6 and TRBJ1-1, reads DAGVTQSPTHLIKTRGQQVTLRCSPKSGHDTVSWYQQALGQGPQFIFQYYEEEERQRGNFPDRFSGHQFPNYSSELNVNALLLGDSALYLCASSFARDRGRNTEAFFGQGTRLTVV.

The J gene is TRBJ1-6, the V gene TRBV18; 7 positions match TRBD1. In germline, CDR1 is KGHSH, CDR2 LQKENI. This CDR3 spans 16 amino acids. Trimming cost V 3 bases and J 5 bases; bases outside gene matches: 7. This chain's CDR3 is CASSPTGTANNSPLHF. CDR3 in DNA: TGTGCCAGCTCACCCACCGGGACAGCAAATAATTCACCCCTCCACTTT.

This clone occurred a few times. This chain links TRBV6-5 with TRBJ2-7; TRBD1 matches at 9 bases. The CDR3 length is 16 residues. Germline V lookup: CDR1 MNHEY, CDR2 SVGAGI. J gave up 4 bases and V 0 bases, and 7 bases lay outside the gene matches. The CDR3 nucleotides read TGTGCCAGCAGTTACTCGTCCCGGGGACAGGGATACGAGCAGTACTTC. Translation: CASSYSSRGQGYEQYF.

V gene TRBV2 combines with J gene TRBJ1-5, with unresolved D. The CDR3 covers 13 residues. Germline V gene sequence: CDR1 SNHLY, CDR2 FYNNEI. V lost 5 bases and J 3 bases, leaving 8 bases between the germline ends. The CDR3 bases are TGTGCCAGCAGTAGAGAGGACAATCAGCCCCAGCATTTT. Its protein is CASSREDNQPQHF.

This clone has only a few counts. The rearrangement uses TRBV5-4 and TRBJ1-1; a possible D gene is TRBD1 (6 bases). Trimming removed 4 bases at V and 7 bases at J, with 20 bases between. This CDR3 spans 15 amino acids. The germline CDR1 and CDR2 sequences are SGHNT and YYREEE (reference sequence). This chain's CDR3 is CASSAPLGGVGEAFF. Written as DNA, the CDR3 is TGTGCCAGCAGCGCCCCTCTGGGGGGCGTAGGTGAAGCTTTCTTT.

This chain joins TRBV5-6 and TRBJ2-2; possible D gene TRBD2, 6 bases. This CDR3 region has 16 residues. Germline V gene lookup returns CDR1 SGHDT and CDR2 YYEEEE. The V end was cut by 2 bases, the J end by 2 bases, with 13 bases between. The CDR3 DNA reads TGTGCCAGCAGCTTAAGGGGACTTACTAACACCGGGGAGCTGTTTTTT. Amino acid sequence: CASSLRGLTNTGELFF.

This clone appeared once. This chain connects TRBV7-8 to TRBJ1-4; D remains ambiguous. CDR3 length: 13 residues. V shed 3 bases and J shed 7 bases, with 9 bases lying between them. Germline CDR1 is SGHVS and CDR2 is FQNEAQ. CDR3 DNA sequence: TGTGCCAGCAGCTTCATATTGGGTGAAAAACTGTTTTTT. Protein: CASSFILGEKLFF.

This clone was detected only once. This CDR3 is CASSETSRGGGYTF. CDR3 in DNA: TGTGCCAGCAGTGAAACGTCCAGGGGAGGTGGCTACACCTTC. The V and J genes are TRBV6-1 and TRBJ1-2; TRBD1 might be the D (6 bases). The CDR3 covers 14 residues. V was trimmed by 2 bases and J by 7 bases, leaving 14 bases between them. CDR1 and CDR2 (germline): MNHNS, SASEGT.

CDR3 sequence: CASSSDPPTSGKRGEQYF. The CDR3 nucleotides read TGTGCCAGCAGCTCCGATCCCCCGACTAGCGGGAAACGGGGCGAGCAGTACTTC. The J gene is TRBJ2-7, the V gene TRBV11-2; 11 nucleotides agree with TRBD2. Germline trimming cut 4 bases from V and 6 bases from J; bases unmatched to any gene: 17. Germline-derived CDR1 and CDR2 are SGHAT and FQNNGV. This CDR3 has 18 amino acids.

The chain combines TRBV12-3 or TRBV12-4 with TRBJ1-5; D unclear. The CDR3 has 13 amino acids. Trimming took 6 bases from V and 3 from J, leaving 9 bases between them. The CDR3 sequence: CASSLGYNQPQHF. The CDR3 DNA follows: TGTGCCAGCAGCCTCGGCTACAATCAGCCCCAGCATTTT.

The chain employs TRBV24-1 and TRBJ1-2, with D tentatively TRBD1 (5 bases). The CDR3 length is 14 residues. Between the trimmed V and J ends, which lost 3 bases and 4 bases, there was a span of 11 bases. In germline, CDR1 is KGHDR, CDR2 SFDVKD. The CDR3 DNA reads as TGTGCCACCAGTGATAACAGGCTTTTCTATGGCTACACCTTC. It codes for CATSDNRLFYGYTF.

This clone appeared once. The chain couples TRBV5-4 to TRBJ1-2, with a possible D match to TRBD1 (5 bases). Deletions cut 4 bases from V and 3 bases from J, with 19 bases between. The CDR3 extends over 16 amino acids. Germline CDR1 SGHNT, CDR2 YYREEE (reference sequence). The CDR3 nucleotides are TGTGCCAGCAGCCGGCCGGAGGGGAAGGTAGACTATGGCTACACCTTC. Protein: CASSRPEGKVDYGYTF.

This clone was counted only a few times. V gene TRBV9 combines with J gene TRBJ1-2; the D is unclear. The CDR3 sequence is 13 residues long. From germline, CDR1 is SGDLS and CDR2 YYNGEE. The V gene lost 6 bases and the J gene lost 2 bases, with 11 bases spanning the gap. Here the CDR3 DNA reads TGTGCCAGCACGGCGAGGGTCAACTATGGCTACACCTTC. It codes for CASTARVNYGYTF.

J is TRBJ1-1 and V is TRBV18, with 7 positions matching TRBD1. Germline V CDR1 and CDR2: KGHSH, LQKENI. V gave up 0 bases and J gave up 6 bases; unmatched junction bases: 13. This CDR3 comprises 17 residues. Here the CDR3 reads CASSPPTAGGLRAEAFF. CDR3 DNA sequence: TGTGCCAGCTCACCACCGACGGCAGGGGGACTTAGGGCTGAAGCTTTCTTT.

The chain joins TRBV12-2 to TRBJ1-2; no check of the table's D call, TRBD1, against the DNA was made. TRBV12-2 is annotated as a pseudogene. There are 14 residues in the CDR3. CDR3 in DNA: TGTGCAAGTCTCCGCCCAGGGGGCAACTATGGCTACACCTTC. It yields the protein CASLRPGGNYGYTF.